This entry lists 23 T cell receptor beta chains sequenced from one sample in a study of cytomegalovirus exposure and HLA in healthy donors. 13 Jbeta primers and 60 Vbeta primers were used for the PCR. Data came from immunoSEQ multiplex PCR; TCRdb stores just in-frame clones and leaves some out. Among 110,000 to 150,000 clones listed, roughly 73% were seen once. The sample comprised PBMCs. The receptors derive from a middle-aged man in good health and CMV-seronegative.

This rearrangement joins TRBV28 to TRBJ1-2; 7 bases map to TRBD1. This CDR3 has 13 residues. J gave up 2 bases and V 6 bases, and 3 bases lay outside the gene matches. Germline V gene lookup returns CDR1 MDHEN and CDR2 SYDVKM. CDR3 protein: CASRLDRNYGYTF. Written as DNA, the CDR3 is TGTGCCAGCAGACTGGACAGGAACTATGGCTACACCTTC.

This chain connects TRBV29-1 to TRBJ1-2; D gene unclear. Germline V gene lookup returns CDR1 SQVTM and CDR2 ANQGSEA. CDR3 size: 13 residues. V was cut by 7 bases and J by 4 bases, with 16 bases left in between. The CDR3 DNA sequence: TGCAGCGCCGCATTCCCGGGAGCCTATGGCTACACCTTC. Its translation: CSAAFPGAYGYTF.

Here the CDR3 reads CASSLRDRGTGELFF. Here the CDR3 DNA reads TGTGCCAGCAGCCTCCGGGACAGGGGGACCGGGGAGCTGTTTTTT. The rearrangement links TRBV7-9 to TRBJ2-2; TRBD1 matches at 11 bases. The CDR3 spans 15 residues. CDR1 SEHNR and CDR2 FQNEAQ come from the germline V gene (reference sequence). Trimming took 5 bases from V and 5 from J; bases not matched to a gene: 4.

The chain carries TRBV11-2 and TRBJ1-2; 12 nucleotides match TRBD1. This CDR3 has 14 amino acids. Germline lookup yields CDR1 SGHAT and CDR2 FQNNGV. The ends lost 7 bases at V and 7 bases at J; junction bases unmatched: 7. The CDR3 spells CASNPGTGGGGYTF. DNA of the CDR3: TGTGCCAGCAACCCCGGGACAGGGGGCGGTGGCTACACCTTC.

The chain links TRBV12-5 to TRBJ1-3, with unresolved D. V dropped 2 bases and J dropped 8 bases, with 4 bases sitting between them. The CDR3 is made up of 11 amino acids. The germline CDR1 and CDR2 sequences are LGHNT and FRNRAP. The CDR3: CASGLQDTIYF. For the CDR3, the DNA is TGTGCTAGTGGTTTGCAGGACACCATATATTTT.

V and J are TRBV6-1 and TRBJ2-2; 11 nucleotides agree with TRBD1. The V gene end was trimmed by 6 bases and the J gene end by 6 bases; junction bases not matched to a gene: 6. CDR1 and CDR2 (germline): MNHNS, SASEGT. The CDR3 covers 15 residues. The CDR3 nucleotides are TGTGCCAGCAGCGCGGGACAGGGGGGGCCCGGGGAGCTGTTTTTT. Translating gives CASSAGQGGPGELFF.

The sample holds a few counts of this clone. The chain joins TRBV10-3 to TRBJ1-6; 7 bases match TRBD1. In germline, CDR1 is ENHRY, CDR2 SYGVKD. This CDR3 contains 13 residues. V shed 6 bases and J 6 bases; nucleotides not matched to a gene: 2. CDR3 loop: CAIRGQPNSPLHF. CDR3 sequence (DNA): TGTGCCATCAGGGGACAGCCTAATTCACCCCTCCACTTT.

The V gene is TRBV4-1, the J gene TRBJ1-2; 11 bases are shared with TRBD1. This CDR3 is 17 amino acids long. The germline V gene has CDR1 MGHRA and CDR2 YSYEKL. With 2 bases clipped from V and 6 bases from J, the junction kept 11 bases outside the gene matches. This chain's CDR3 is CASSQLQAWDRGNGYTF. DNA of the CDR3: TGCGCCAGCAGCCAACTTCAAGCCTGGGACAGGGGGAATGGCTACACCTTC.

The chain combines TRBV4-2 with TRBJ2-5; 9 positions agree with TRBD2. J lost 1 base, V lost 4 bases, and 4 bases had no gene match. This CDR3 is 15 amino acids long. CDR1 is LGHNA and CDR2 is YNFKEQ in the germline V gene. CDR3 sequence (DNA): TGTGCCAGCAGCCCTACAGCGGGGGGCCAAGAGACCCAGTACTTC. Its protein product is CASSPTAGGQETQYF.

Only a few counts were recorded for this clone. V is TRBV6-5 and J is TRBJ2-3, with D possibly TRBD2 on 5 matching bases. Germline lookup yields CDR1 MNHEY and CDR2 SVGAGI. The CDR3 runs 14 residues. V was trimmed by 2 bases and J by 4 bases, leaving 10 bases between them. CDR3 protein: CASSYTGNADTQYF. In nucleotides, the CDR3 is TGTGCCAGCAGTTACACCGGGAACGCAGATACGCAGTATTTT.

This clone was counted a single time. The gene calls are TRBV5-1 and TRBJ1-6; TRBD1 might be the D (6 bases). The germline V gene has CDR1 SGHRS and CDR2 YFSETQ. Trimming shortened V by 5 bases and J by 8 bases, and 29 bases separated the two germline ends. The CDR3 covers 19 residues. This CDR3 is CASSPDGSGARGRYSPLHF. For the CDR3, the DNA is TGCGCCAGCAGTCCCGACGGGTCAGGGGCCAGAGGTCGTTATTCACCCCTCCACTTT.

The rearrangement joins TRBV20-1 to TRBJ1-2; no firm D call. The CDR3 extends over 11 amino acids. V was trimmed by 5 bases and J by 8 bases, leaving 12 bases between them. CDR1 is DFQATT, CDR2 SNEGSKA, per germline (reference sequence). This CDR3 reads CSASQSWGYTF. CDR3 DNA: TGCAGTGCTTCACAGAGTTGGGGCTACACCTTC.

Only a few counts were recorded for this clone. The genes are TRBV5-1 and TRBJ1-2, with 12 positions matching TRBD1. V lost 3 bases to trimming and J lost 8 bases; unmatched junction nucleotides: 11. This CDR3 region has 16 residues. CDR1 is SGHRS and CDR2 is YFSETQ in the germline V gene. CDR3 protein: CASSSSPGTGGCGYTF. The CDR3, as DNA: TGCGCCAGCAGCTCCTCACCCGGGACAGGGGGCTGCGGCTACACCTTC.

V is TRBV29-1 and J is TRBJ1-1; D is perhaps TRBD1 (5 bases). Germline assignment: CDR1 SQVTM and CDR2 ANQGSEA. CDR3 length equals 15 residues. The V gene lost 0 bases and the J gene lost 4 bases, with 15 bases spanning the gap. The CDR3 sequence is CSVEEFGGGTTEAFF. The DNA for the CDR3 is TGCAGCGTTGAAGAGTTCGGGGGGGGGACCACTGAAGCTTTCTTT.

This clone came up once. V gene TRBV9 combines with J gene TRBJ1-5, with TRBD1 matching over 9 bases. Germline CDR1 is SGDLS and CDR2 is YYNGEE. The CDR3 extends over 14 amino acids. J was trimmed by 4 bases and V by 4 bases; bases with no gene match: 3. DNA for the CDR3: TGTGCCAGCAGCTTCGGGACAGGGAATCAGCCCCAGCATTTT. Its translation: CASSFGTGNQPQHF.

This chain joins TRBV7-2 and TRBJ1-2, with a tentative D call TRBD1 (5 bases). Trimming removed 4 bases from V and 0 bases from J, with 12 bases in between. This CDR3 spans 15 amino acids. Germline V lookup: CDR1 SGHTA, CDR2 FQGNSA. This CDR3 is CASSSSGKPNYGYTF. The CDR3 DNA sequence: TGTGCCAGCAGCTCATCAGGGAAACCTAACTATGGCTACACCTTC.

The chain recombines TRBV6-5 with TRBJ1-5; D is unresolved. Germline values: CDR1 MNHEY, CDR2 SVGAGI. CDR3 length: 14 residues. V was cut by 0 bases and J by 3 bases, with 6 bases left in between. Here the CDR3 reads CASSYSRDNQPQHF. The CDR3 nucleotides are TGTGCCAGCAGTTACTCCCGGGACAATCAGCCCCAGCATTTT.

The genes are TRBV19 and TRBJ2-7; TRBD1 is a possible D gene (7 bases). This CDR3 is 15 amino acids long. The V gene lost 3 bases and the J gene lost 4 bases, with 16 bases spanning the gap. Germline loops: CDR1 LNHDA, CDR2 SQIVND (reference sequence). The CDR3 nucleotides read TGTGCCAGTAGTATGAGGGGGGCAGGGGGTTACGAGCAGTACTTC. It yields the protein CASSMRGAGGYEQYF.

This chain uses TRBV25-1 with TRBJ2-5, with D unclear. CDR3 length: 14 residues. Trimming removed 4 bases at V and 1 base at J, with 10 bases between. CDR1 is MGHDK, CDR2 SYGVNS, per germline. CDR3 loop: CASSAERFQETQYF. For the CDR3, the DNA is TGTGCCAGCAGTGCCGAGAGATTCCAAGAGACCCAGTACTTC.

The V gene is TRBV4-1, the J gene TRBJ2-1; 10 bases align to TRBD2. The CDR3 extends over 15 amino acids. Per germline, CDR1 MGHRA and CDR2 YSYEKL. Trimming cost V 0 bases and J 9 bases; bases outside gene matches: 5. CDR3 in amino acids: CASSQDSGGAGEQFF. CDR3 in DNA: TGCGCCAGCAGCCAAGACAGCGGGGGGGCAGGTGAGCAGTTCTTC.

The chain joins TRBV6-1 to TRBJ2-5; D is perhaps TRBD2 (7 bases). The J call may be incorrect, as the DNA end agrees better with TRBJ2-7. The germline gives CDR1 MNHNS, CDR2 SASEGT. The CDR3 has 13 residues. The CDR3 spells CASSEAGAREQYF. The CDR3 nucleotides read TGTGCCAGCAGTGAGGCGGGGGCACGCGAGCAGTACTTC.

This chain connects TRBV6-4 to TRBJ2-3; 7 bases match TRBD1. Germline V gene data show CDR1 as MRHNA and CDR2 as SNTAGT. Germline trimming cut 6 bases from V and 2 bases from J; bases unmatched to any gene: 5. The CDR3 is 14 residues long. CDR3 amino acids: CASRDTGDTDTQYF. The DNA of the CDR3 is TGTGCCAGCAGGGATACAGGGGACACAGATACGCAGTATTTT.

V is TRBV6-5 and J is TRBJ2-1, with D maybe TRBD2 (7 bases). Germline values: CDR1 MNHEY, CDR2 SVGAGI. The CDR3 has 15 residues. V lost 4 bases and J 4 bases, leaving 14 bases between the germline ends. In DNA form, the CDR3 reads TGTGCCAGCAGTTGGGTCGGGGGGCCGTACAATGAGCAGTTCTTC. It specifies CASSWVGGPYNEQFF.